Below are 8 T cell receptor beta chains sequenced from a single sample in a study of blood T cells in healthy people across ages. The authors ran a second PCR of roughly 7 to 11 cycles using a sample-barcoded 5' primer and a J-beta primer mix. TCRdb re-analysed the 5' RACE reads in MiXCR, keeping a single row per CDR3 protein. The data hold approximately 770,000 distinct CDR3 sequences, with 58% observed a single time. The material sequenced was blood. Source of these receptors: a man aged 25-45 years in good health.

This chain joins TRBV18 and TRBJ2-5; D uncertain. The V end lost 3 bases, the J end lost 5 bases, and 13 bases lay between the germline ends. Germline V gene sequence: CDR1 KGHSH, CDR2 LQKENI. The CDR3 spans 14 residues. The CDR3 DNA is TGTGCCAGCTCACCCGAGGAACCCACGGAGACCCAGTACTTC. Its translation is CASSPEEPTETQYF.

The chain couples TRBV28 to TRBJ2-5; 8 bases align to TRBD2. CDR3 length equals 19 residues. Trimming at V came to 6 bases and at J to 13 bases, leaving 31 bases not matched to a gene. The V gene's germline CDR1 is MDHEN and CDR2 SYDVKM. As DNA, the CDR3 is TGTGCCAGCAGCCCTTGGACTAGCCCCTTTCTTTTAGCGGCCTACGAGCGGTACTTC. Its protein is CASSPWTSPFLLAAYERYF.

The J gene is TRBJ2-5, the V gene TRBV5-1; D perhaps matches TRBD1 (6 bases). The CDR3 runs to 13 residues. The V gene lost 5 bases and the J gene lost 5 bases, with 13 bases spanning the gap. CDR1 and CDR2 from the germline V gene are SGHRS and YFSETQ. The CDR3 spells CASRTGQGETQYF. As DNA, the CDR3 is TGCGCCAGCAGGACGGGTCAGGGGGAGACCCAGTACTTC.

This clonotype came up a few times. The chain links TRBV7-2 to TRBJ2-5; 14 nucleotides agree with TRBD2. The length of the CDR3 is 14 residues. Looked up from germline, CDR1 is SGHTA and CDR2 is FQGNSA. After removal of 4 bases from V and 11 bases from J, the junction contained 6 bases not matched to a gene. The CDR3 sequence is CASSSSTSGGEQYF. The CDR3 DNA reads TGTGCCAGCAGCTCTTCGACTAGCGGGGGGGAGCAGTACTTC.

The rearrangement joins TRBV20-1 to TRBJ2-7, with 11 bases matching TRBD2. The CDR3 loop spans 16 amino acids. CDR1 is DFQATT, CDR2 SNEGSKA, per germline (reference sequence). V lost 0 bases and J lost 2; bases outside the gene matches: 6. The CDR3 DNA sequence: TGCAGTGCTAGAGATCAAATAGCGGGAGGGCCCTACGAGCAGTACTTC. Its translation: CSARDQIAGGPYEQYF.

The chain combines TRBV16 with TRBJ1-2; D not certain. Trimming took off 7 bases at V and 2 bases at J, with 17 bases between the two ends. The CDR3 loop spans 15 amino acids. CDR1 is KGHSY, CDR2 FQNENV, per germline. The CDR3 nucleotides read TGTGCCAGCACTTTCGTGGGCCCTTTAAACTATGGCTACACCTTC. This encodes CASTFVGPLNYGYTF.

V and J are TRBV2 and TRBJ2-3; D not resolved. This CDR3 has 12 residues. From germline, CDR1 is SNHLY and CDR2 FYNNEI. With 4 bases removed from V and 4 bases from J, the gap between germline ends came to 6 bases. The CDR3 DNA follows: TGTGCCAGCAGTGTTGGTGCAGATACGCAGTATTTT. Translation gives CASSVGADTQYF.

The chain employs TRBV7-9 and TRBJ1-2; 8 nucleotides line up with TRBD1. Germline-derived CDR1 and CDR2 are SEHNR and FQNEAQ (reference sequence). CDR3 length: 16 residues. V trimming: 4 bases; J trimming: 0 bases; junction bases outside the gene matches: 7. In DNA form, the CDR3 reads TGTGCCAGCAGCTCCTCAGGGGGCGGATCTAACTATGGCTACACCTTC. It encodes CASSSSGGGSNYGYTF.